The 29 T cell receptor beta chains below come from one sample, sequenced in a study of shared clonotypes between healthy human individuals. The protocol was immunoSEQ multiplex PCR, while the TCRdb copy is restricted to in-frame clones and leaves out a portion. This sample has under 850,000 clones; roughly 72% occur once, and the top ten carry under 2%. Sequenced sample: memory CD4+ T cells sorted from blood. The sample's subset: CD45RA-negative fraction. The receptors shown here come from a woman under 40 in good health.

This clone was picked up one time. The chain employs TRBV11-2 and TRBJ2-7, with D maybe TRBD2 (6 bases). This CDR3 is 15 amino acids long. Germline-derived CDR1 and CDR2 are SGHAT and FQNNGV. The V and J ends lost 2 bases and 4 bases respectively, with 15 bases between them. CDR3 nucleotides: TGTGCCAGCAGCTTAAACCCGGGACTGCATTACGAGCAGTACTTC. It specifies CASSLNPGLHYEQYF. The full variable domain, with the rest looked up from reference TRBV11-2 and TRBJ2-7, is EAGVAQSPRYKIIEKRQSVAFWCNPISGHATLYWYQQILGQGPKLLIQFQNNGVVDDSQLPKDRFSAERLKGVDSTLKIQPAKLEDSAVYLCASSLNPGLHYEQYFGPGTRLTVT.

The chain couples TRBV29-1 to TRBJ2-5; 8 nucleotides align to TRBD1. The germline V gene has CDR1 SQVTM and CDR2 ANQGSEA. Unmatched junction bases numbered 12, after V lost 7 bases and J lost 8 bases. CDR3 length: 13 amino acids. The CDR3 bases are TGCAGCGCGACCGGGCCACAGGGGGACACCCAGTACTTC. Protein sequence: CSATGPQGDTQYF.

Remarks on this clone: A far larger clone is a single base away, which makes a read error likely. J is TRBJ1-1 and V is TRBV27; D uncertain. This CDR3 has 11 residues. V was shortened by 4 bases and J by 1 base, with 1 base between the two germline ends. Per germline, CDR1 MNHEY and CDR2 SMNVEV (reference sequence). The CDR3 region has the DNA TGTGCCAGCAGTTCGAACACTGAAGCTTTCTTT. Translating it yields CASSSNTEAFF.

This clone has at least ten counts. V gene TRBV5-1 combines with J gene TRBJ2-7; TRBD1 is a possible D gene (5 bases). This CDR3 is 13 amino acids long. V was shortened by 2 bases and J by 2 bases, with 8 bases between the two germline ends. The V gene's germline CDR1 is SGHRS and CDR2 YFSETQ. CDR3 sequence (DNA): TGCGCCAGCAGCTTTGACAGTGCCTACGAGCAGTACTTC. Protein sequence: CASSFDSAYEQYF.

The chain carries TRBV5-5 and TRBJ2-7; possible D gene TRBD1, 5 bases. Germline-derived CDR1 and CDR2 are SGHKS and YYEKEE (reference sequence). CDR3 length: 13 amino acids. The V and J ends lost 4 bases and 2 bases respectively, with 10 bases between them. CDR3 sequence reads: CASSLQVAYEQYF. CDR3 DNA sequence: TGTGCCAGCAGCCTACAGGTGGCCTACGAGCAGTACTTC.

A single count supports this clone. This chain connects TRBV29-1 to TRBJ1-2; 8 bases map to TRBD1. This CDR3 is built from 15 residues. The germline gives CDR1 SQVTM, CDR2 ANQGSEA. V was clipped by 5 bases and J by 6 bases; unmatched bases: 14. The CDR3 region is CSVSPRIDRGDGYTF. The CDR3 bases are TGCAGCGTTTCCCCTCGGATTGACAGGGGCGATGGCTACACCTTC. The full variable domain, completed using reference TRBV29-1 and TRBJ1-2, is SAVISQKPSRDICQRGTSLTIQCQVDSQVTMMFWYRQQPGQSLTLIATANQGSEATYESGFVIDKFPISRPNLTFSTLTVSNMSPEDSSIYLCSVSPRIDRGDGYTFGSGTRLTVV.

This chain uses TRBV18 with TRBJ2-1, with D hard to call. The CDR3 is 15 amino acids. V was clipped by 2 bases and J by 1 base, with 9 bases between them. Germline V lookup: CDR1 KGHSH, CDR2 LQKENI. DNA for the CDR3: TGTGCCAGCTCACCAATGGCGGATTCCTACAATGAGCAGTTCTTC. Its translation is CASSPMADSYNEQFF.

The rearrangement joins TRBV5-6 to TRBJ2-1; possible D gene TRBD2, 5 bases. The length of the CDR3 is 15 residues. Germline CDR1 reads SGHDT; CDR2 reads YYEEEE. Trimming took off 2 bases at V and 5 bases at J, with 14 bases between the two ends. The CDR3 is CASSLWGATDNEQFF. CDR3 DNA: TGTGCCAGCAGCTTATGGGGAGCGACTGACAATGAGCAGTTCTTC.

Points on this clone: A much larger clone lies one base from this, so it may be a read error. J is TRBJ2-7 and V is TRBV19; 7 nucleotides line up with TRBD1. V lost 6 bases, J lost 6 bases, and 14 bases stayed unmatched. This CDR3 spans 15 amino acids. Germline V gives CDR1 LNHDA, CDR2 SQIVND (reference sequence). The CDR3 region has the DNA TGTGCCAGTAGACAAGGGAATAGGGGGCTGACCGAGCAGTACTTC. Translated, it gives CASRQGNRGLTEQYF.

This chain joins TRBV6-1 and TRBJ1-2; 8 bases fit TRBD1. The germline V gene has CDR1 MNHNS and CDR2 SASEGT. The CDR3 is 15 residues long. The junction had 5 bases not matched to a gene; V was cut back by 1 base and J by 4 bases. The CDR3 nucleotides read TGTGCCAGCAGTGAAGGCGTTCAGGGGGCCTATGGCTACACCTTC. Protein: CASSEGVQGAYGYTF.

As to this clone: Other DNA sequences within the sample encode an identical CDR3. In DNA form, the CDR3 reads TGCAGTGCTACCCGCTACACTGAAGCTTTCTTT. Translating it yields CSATRYTEAFF. The chain joins TRBV20-1 to TRBJ1-1; D remains unclear. Germline lookup yields CDR1 DFQATT and CDR2 SNEGSKA (reference sequence). This CDR3 comprises 11 residues. V lost 4 bases and J lost 3, with 6 bases in between.

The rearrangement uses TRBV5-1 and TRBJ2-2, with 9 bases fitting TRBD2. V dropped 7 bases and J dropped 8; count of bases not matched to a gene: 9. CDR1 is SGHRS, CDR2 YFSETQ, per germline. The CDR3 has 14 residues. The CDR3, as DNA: TGCGCCAGCGGGGCTAGCGGGATTTCGGGGGAGCTGTTTTTT. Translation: CASGASGISGELFF.

The CDR3 loop is CASSPGQGTGSTGELFF. The DNA of the CDR3 is TGCGCCAGCAGCCCCGGACAGGGCACGGGATCCACCGGGGAGCTGTTTTTT. The rearrangement uses TRBV5-1 and TRBJ2-2, with 8 bases aligning to TRBD1. The CDR3 spans 17 residues. The germline gives CDR1 SGHRS, CDR2 YFSETQ. The ends lost 4 bases at V and 4 bases at J; junction bases unmatched: 12. Drawing the rest from reference TRBV5-1 and TRBJ2-2, the complete variable domain is KAGVTQTPRYLIKTRGQQVTLSCSPISGHRSVSWYQQTPGQGLQFLFEYFSETQRNKGNFPGRFSGRQFSNSRSEMNVSTLELGDSALYLCASSPGQGTGSTGELFFGEGSRLTVL.

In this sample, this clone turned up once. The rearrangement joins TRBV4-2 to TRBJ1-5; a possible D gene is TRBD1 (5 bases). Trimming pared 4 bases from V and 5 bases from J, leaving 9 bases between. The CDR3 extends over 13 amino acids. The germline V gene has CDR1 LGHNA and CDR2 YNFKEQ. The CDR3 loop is CASSLDRDQPQHF. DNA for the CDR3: TGTGCCAGCAGCCTCGACAGAGATCAGCCCCAGCATTTT.

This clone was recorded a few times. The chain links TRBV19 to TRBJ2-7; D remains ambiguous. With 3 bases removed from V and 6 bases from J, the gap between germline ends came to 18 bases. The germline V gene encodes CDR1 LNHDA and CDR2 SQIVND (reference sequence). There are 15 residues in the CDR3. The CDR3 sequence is CASSIQQARLSEQYF. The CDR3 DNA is TGTGCCAGTAGTATTCAGCAGGCCCGGCTAAGCGAGCAGTACTTC.

This chain's CDR3 is CASSEWTSGRTDTQYF. DNA of the CDR3: TGTGCCAGCAGTGAATGGACTAGCGGGAGAACAGATACGCAGTATTTT. V is TRBV25-1 and J is TRBJ2-3, with 13 bases fitting TRBD2. Trimming at V came to 1 base and at J to 3 bases, leaving 1 base not matched to a gene. Germline V lookup: CDR1 MGHDK, CDR2 SYGVNS. The CDR3 runs to 16 residues.

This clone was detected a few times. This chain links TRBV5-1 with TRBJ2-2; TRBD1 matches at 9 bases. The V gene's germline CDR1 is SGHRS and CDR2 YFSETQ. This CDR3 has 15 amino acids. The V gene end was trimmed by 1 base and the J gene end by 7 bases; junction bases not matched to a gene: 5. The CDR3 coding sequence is TGCGCCAGCAGCTTGCGGACAGGGGCTGACGGGGAGCTGTTTTTT. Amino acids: CASSLRTGADGELFF.

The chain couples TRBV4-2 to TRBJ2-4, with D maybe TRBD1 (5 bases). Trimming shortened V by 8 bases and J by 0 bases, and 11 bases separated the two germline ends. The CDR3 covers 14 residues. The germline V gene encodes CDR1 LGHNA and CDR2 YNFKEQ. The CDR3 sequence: CASGPGRAKNIQYF. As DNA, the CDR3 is TGTGCCAGCGGCCCAGGGCGAGCCAAAAACATTCAGTACTTC.

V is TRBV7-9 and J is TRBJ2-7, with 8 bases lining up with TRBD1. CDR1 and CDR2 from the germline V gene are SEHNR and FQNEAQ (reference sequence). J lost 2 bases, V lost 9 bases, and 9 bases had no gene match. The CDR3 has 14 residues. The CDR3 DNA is TGTGCCAGTGCTGGAAGGGACAGGACCTACGAGCAGTACTTC. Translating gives CASAGRDRTYEQYF.

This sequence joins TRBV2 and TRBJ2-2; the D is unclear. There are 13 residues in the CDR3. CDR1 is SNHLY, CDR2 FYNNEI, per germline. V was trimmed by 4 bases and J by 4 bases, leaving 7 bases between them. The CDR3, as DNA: TGTGCCAGCAGTGCCACGAGCACCGGGGAGCTGTTTTTT. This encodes CASSATSTGELFF.

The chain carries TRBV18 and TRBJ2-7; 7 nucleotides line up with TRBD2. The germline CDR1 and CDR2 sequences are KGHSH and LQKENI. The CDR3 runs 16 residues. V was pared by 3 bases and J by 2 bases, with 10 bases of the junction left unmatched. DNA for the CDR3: TGTGCCAGCTCACCCCCTGCTAGCGGACAAGCCTACGAGCAGTACTTC. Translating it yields CASSPPASGQAYEQYF. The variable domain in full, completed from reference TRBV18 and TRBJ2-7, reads NAGVMQNPRHLVRRRGQEARLRCSPMKGHSHVYWYRQLPEEGLKFMVYLQKENIIDESGMPKERFSAEFPKEGPSILRIQQVVRGDSAAYFCASSPPASGQAYEQYFGPGTRLTVT.

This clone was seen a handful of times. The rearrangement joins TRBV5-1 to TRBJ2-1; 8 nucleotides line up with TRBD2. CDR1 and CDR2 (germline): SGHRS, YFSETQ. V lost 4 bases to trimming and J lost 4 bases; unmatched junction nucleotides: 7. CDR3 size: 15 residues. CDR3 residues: CASSRGREGYNEQFF. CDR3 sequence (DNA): TGCGCCAGCAGCCGGGGTCGGGAGGGATACAATGAGCAGTTCTTC.

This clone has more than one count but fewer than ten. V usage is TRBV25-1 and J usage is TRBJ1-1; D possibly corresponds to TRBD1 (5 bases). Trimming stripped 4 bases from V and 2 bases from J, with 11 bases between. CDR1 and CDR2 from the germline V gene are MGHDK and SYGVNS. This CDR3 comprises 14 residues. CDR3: CASSVGDGNTEAFF. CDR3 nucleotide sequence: TGTGCCAGCAGTGTCGGGGACGGAAACACTGAAGCTTTCTTT.

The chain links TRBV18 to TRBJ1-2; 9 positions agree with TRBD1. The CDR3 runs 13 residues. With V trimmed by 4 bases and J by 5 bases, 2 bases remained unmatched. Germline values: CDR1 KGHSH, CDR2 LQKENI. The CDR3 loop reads CASSRGQGYGYTF. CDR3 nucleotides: TGTGCCAGCTCACGTGGACAGGGGTATGGCTACACCTTC.

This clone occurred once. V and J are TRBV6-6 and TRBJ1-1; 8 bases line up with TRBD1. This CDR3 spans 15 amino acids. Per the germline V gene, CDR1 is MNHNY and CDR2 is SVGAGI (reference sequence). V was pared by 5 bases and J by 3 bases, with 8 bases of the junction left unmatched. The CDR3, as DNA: TGTGCCAGCAGTAGGCAGGGGGCGCAGGACACTGAAGCTTTCTTT. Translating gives CASSRQGAQDTEAFF.

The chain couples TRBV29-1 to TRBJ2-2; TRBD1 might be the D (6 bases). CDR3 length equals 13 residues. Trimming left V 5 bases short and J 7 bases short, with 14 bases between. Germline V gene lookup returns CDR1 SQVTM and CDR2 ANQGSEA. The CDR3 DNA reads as TGCAGCGTTATTGTACAGGGTAACGGGGAGCTGTTTTTT. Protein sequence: CSVIVQGNGELFF.

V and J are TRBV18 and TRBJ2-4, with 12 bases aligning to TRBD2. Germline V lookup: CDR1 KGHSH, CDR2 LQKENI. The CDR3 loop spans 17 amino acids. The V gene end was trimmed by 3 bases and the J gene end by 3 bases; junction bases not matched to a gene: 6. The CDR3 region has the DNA TGTGCCAGCTCACCCCTGACTAGCGGGAGTGGCAAAAACATTCAGTACTTC. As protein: CASSPLTSGSGKNIQYF.

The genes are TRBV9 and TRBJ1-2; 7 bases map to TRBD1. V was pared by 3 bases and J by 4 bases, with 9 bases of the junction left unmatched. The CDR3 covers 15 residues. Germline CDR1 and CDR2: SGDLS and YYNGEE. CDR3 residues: CASSDWTGLGYGYTF. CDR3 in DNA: TGTGCCAGCAGCGACTGGACAGGACTCGGCTATGGCTACACCTTC.

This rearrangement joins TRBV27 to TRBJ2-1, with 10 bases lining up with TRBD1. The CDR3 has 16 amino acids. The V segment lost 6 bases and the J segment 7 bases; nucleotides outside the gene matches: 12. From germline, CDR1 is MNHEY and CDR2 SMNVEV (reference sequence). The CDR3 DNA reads TGTGCCAGCAGCAGACGACAGGGGGCGAGTCTGAATGAGCAGTTCTTC. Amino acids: CASSRRQGASLNEQFF.